One T cell receptor (beta chain) is described in this entry. Its antigen is as yet unknown. The V and J ends lost 1 base and 3 bases, in that order; junction bases with no gene match: 9. The CDR3 sequence is 18 residues long. Germline CDR1 reads MNHEY; CDR2 reads SVGEGT. The data are from a study of identical twins. Study-wide results and limits: Abundant cord blood beta clonotypes carried fewer insertions; memory repertoires showed none. Twin pairs had excess sharing that was weaker in beta out-of-frame sequences. Compared with unrelated sharing, twin-shared out-of-frame alpha sequences had more low-probability sequences.

It was template switching that added a universal primer site, and there were unique molecular identifiers on the cDNA. TCRdb ran MiXCR on the 5' RACE reads and lists one entry per CDR3 protein. The sample has about 890,000 distinct CDR3 sequences; approximately 13% are singletons. The same specimen was also included in a second study, on yellow fever vaccine responses in identical twins.

Sequenced: PBMCs. V and J are TRBV6-2 or TRBV6-3 and TRBJ1-5; TRBD1 agrees at 10 bases. This TCR came from a woman under 30 in good health. CDR3 region: CASSYLPGQGTPNQPQHF. CDR3 sequence (DNA): TGTGCCAGCAGTTACTTACCGGGACAGGGGACCCCCAATCAGCCCCAGCATTTT.